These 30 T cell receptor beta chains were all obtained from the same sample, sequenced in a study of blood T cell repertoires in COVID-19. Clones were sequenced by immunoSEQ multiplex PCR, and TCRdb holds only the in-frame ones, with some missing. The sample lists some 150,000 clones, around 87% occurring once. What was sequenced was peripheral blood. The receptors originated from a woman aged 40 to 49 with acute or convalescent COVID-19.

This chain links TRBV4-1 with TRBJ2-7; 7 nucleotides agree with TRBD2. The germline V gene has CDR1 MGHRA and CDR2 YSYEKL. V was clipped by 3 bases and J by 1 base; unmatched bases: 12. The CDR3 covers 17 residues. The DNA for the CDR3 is TGCGCCAGCAGCCACGAGGTCTCCGGGGGGAAGTCCTACGAGCAGTACTTC. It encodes CASSHEVSGGKSYEQYF.

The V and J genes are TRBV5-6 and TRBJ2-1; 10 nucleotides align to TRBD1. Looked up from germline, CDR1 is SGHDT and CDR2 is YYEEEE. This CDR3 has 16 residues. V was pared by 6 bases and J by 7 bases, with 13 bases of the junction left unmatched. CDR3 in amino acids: CASTFIGTGAGNEQFF. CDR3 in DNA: TGTGCCAGCACCTTCATTGGGACAGGGGCGGGGAATGAGCAGTTCTTC.

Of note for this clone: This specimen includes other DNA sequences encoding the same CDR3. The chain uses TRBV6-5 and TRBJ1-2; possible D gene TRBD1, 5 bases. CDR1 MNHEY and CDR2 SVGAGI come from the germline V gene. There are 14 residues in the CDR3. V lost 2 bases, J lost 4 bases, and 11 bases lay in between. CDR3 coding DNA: TGTGCCAGCAGTTACGGTACGGGGGGCTATGGCTACACCTTC. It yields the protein CASSYGTGGYGYTF.

The CDR3 bases are TGTGCCAGCAGCTGGACTAGCGACACAGATACGCAGTATTTT. It translates to CASSWTSDTDTQYF. The rearrangement uses TRBV5-5 and TRBJ2-3; 9 bases are a match to TRBD2. Germline CDR1 and CDR2: SGHKS and YYEKEE (reference sequence). CDR3 length: 14 residues. The junction had 1 base not matched to a gene; V was cut back by 3 bases and J by 2 bases.

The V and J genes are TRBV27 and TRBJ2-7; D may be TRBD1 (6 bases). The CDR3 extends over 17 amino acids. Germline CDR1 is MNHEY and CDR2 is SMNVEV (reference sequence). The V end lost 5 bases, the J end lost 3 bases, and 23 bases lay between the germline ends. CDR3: CASSQISGPRTVYEQYF. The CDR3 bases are TGTGCCAGCAGTCAAATTTCCGGCCCCCGGACAGTCTACGAGCAGTACTTC.

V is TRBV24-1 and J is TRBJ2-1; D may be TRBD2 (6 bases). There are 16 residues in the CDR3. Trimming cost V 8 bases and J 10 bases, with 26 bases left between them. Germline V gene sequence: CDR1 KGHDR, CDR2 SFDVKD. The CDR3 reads CATTDGGTPLAGEQFF. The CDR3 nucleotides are TGTGCCACCACCGATGGGGGGACCCCCCTCGCAGGGGAGCAGTTCTTC.

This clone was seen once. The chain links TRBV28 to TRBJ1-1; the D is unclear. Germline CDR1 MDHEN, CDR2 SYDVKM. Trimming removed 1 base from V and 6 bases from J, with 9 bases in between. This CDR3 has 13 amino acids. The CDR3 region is CASSLLTTSEAFF. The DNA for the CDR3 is TGTGCCAGCAGTTTATTAACCACTTCTGAAGCTTTCTTT.

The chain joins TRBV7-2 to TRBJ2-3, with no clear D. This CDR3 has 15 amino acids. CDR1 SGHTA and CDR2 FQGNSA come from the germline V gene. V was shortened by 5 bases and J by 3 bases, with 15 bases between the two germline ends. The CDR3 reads CASSEDFIPTDTQYF. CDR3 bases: TGTGCCAGCAGCGAAGACTTCATACCTACAGATACGCAGTATTTT.

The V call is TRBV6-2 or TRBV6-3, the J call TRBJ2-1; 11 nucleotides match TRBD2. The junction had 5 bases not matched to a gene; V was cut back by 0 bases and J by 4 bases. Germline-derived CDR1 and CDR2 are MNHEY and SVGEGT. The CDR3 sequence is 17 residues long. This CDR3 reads CASSYSPTSGIYNEQFF. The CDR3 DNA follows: TGTGCCAGCAGTTACTCGCCGACTAGCGGGATTTACAATGAGCAGTTCTTC.

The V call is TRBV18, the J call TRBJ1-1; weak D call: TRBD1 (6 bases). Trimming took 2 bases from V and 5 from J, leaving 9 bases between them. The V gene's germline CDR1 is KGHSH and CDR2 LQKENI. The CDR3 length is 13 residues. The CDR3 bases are TGTGCCAGCTCACCAGGGGGCCATACTGAAGCTTTCTTT. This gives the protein CASSPGGHTEAFF.

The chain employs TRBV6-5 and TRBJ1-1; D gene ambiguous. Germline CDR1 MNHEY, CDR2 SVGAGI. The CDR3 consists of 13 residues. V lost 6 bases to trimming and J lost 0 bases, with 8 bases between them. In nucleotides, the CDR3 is TGTGCCAGCAGCACGACATTGAACACTGAAGCTTTCTTT. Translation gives CASSTTLNTEAFF.

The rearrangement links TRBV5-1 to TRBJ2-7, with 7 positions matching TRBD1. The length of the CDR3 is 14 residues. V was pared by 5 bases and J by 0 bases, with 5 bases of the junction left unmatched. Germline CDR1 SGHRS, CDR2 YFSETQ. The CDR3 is CASSPGTVSYEQYF. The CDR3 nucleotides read TGCGCCAGCAGTCCCGGGACAGTCTCCTACGAGCAGTACTTC.

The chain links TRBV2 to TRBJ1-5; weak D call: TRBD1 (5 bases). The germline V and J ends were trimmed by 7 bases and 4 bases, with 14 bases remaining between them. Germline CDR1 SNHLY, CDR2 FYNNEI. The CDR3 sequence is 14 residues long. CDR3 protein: CASTPGEGNQPQHF. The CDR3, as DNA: TGTGCCAGCACCCCGGGGGAGGGGAATCAGCCCCAGCATTTT.

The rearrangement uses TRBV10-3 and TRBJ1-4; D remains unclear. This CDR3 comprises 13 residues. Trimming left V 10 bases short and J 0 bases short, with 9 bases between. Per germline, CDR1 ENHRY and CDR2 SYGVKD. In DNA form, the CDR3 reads TGTGCCACCACAACATCAACTAATGAAAAACTGTTTTTT. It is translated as CATTTSTNEKLFF.

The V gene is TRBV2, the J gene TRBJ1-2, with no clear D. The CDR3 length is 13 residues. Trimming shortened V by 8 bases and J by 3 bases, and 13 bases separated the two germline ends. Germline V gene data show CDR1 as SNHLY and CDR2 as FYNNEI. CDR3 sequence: CASRPGGDYGYTF. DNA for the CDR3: TGTGCCAGCCGGCCGGGCGGGGACTATGGCTACACCTTC.

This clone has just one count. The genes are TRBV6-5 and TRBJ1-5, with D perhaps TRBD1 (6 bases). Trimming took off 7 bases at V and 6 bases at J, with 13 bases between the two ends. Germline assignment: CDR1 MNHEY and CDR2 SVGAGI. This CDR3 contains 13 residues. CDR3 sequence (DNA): TGTGCCAGCACTCCTAGAGGGGGTCAGCCCCAGCATTTT. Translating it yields CASTPRGGQPQHF.

The CDR3 sequence is CASSLTGNTEAFF. The CDR3 coding sequence is TGTGCCAGCAGCTTAACCGGGAACACTGAAGCTTTCTTT. This chain uses TRBV11-3 with TRBJ1-1; no clear D gene. V was shortened by 2 bases and J by 1 base, with 5 bases between the two germline ends. In germline, CDR1 is SGHNT, CDR2 YENEEA. The length of the CDR3 is 13 residues.

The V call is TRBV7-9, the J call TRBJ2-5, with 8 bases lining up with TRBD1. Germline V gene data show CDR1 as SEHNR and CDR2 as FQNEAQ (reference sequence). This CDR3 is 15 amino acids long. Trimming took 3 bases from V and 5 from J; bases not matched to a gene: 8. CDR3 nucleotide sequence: TGTGCCAGCAGCTTTGGCCAGGGGGCAGGGGAGACCCAGTACTTC. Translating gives CASSFGQGAGETQYF.

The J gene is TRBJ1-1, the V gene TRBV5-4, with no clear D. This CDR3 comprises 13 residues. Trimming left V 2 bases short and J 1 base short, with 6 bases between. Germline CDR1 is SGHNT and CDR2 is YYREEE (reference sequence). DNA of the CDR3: TGTGCCAGCAGCTTTGACAAGAACACTGAAGCTTTCTTT. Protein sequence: CASSFDKNTEAFF.

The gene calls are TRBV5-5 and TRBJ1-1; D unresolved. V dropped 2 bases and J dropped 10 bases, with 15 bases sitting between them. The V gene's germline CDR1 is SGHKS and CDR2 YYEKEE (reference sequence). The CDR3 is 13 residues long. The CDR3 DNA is TGTGCCAGCAGCTTAAGTCGGGTAGAGGGAGCTTTCTTT. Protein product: CASSLSRVEGAFF.

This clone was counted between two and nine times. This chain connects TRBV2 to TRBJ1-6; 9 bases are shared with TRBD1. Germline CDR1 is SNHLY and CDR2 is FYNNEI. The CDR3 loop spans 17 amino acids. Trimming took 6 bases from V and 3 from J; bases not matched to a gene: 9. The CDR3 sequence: CASSDSGTGFYNSPLHF. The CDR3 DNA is TGTGCCAGCAGCGATTCCGGGACAGGGTTCTATAATTCACCCCTCCACTTT.

The CDR3 region is CASSSPLAGRIPDTQYF. The CDR3 nucleotides are TGTGCCAGCAGTTCCCCATTAGCGGGAAGAATTCCAGATACGCAGTATTTT. V is TRBV6-2 or TRBV6-3 and J is TRBJ2-3; 8 bases line up with TRBD2. The CDR3 consists of 17 residues. The V gene end was trimmed by 4 bases and the J gene end by 4 bases; junction bases not matched to a gene: 13. The V gene's germline CDR1 is MNHEY and CDR2 SVGEGT.

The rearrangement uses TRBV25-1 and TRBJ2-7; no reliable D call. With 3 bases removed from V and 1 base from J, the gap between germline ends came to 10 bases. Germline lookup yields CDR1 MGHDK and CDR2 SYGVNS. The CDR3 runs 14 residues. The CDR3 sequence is CASSDPRESYEQYF. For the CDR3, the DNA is TGTGCCAGCAGTGATCCCCGCGAGTCCTACGAGCAGTACTTC.

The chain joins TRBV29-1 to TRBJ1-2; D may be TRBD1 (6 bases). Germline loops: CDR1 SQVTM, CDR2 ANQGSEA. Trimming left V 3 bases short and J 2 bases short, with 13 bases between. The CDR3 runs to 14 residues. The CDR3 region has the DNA TGCAGCGTTGAGCCAGGGGCCGGGAACTATGGCTACACCTTC. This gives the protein CSVEPGAGNYGYTF.

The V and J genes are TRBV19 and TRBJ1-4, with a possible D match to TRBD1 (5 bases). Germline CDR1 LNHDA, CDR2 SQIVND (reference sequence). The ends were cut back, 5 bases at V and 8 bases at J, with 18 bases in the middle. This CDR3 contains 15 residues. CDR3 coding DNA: TGTGCCAGTAGTCCTCTCGGCGGGGACGGGGAAAAACTGTTTTTT. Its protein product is CASSPLGGDGEKLFF. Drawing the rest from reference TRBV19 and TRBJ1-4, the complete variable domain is DGGITQSPKYLFRKEGQNVTLSCEQNLNHDAMYWYRQDPGQGLRLIYYSQIVNDFQKGDIAEGYSVSREKKESFPLTVTSAQKNPTAFYLCASSPLGGDGEKLFFGSGTQLSVL.

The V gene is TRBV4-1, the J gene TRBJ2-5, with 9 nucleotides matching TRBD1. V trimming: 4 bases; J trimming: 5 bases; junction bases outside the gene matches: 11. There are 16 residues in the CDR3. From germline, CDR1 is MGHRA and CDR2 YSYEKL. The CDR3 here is CASSPKSGQGLETQYF. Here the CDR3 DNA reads TGCGCCAGCAGCCCAAAAAGTGGACAGGGGTTGGAGACCCAGTACTTC.

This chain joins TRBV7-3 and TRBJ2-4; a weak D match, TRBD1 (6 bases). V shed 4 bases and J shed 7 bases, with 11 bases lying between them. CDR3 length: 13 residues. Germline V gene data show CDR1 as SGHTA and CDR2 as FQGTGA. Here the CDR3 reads CASSWGLGNIQYF. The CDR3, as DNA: TGTGCCAGCAGCTGGGGGCTGGGGAACATTCAGTACTTC.

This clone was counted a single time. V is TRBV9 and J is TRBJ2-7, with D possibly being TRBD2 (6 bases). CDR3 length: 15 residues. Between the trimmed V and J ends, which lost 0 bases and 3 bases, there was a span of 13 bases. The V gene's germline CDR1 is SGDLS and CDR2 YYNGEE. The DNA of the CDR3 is TGTGCCAGCAGCGTAGTAGGGGACTTGAACTACGAGCAGTACTTC. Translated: CASSVVGDLNYEQYF. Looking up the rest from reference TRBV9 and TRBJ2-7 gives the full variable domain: DSGVTQTPKHLITATGQRVTLRCSPRSGDLSVYWYQQSLDQGLQFLIQYYNGEERAKGNILERFSAQQFPDLHSELNLSSLELGDSALYFCASSVVGDLNYEQYFGPGTRLTVT.

This CDR3 is CSVEEGDWYNYGYTF. Written as DNA, the CDR3 is TGCAGCGTTGAAGAGGGGGACTGGTATAACTATGGCTACACCTTC. This rearrangement joins TRBV29-1 to TRBJ1-2, with D perhaps matching TRBD1 (5 bases). Trimming removed 0 bases at V and 1 base at J, with 12 bases between. The CDR3 is 15 residues long. CDR1 is SQVTM, CDR2 ANQGSEA, per germline.

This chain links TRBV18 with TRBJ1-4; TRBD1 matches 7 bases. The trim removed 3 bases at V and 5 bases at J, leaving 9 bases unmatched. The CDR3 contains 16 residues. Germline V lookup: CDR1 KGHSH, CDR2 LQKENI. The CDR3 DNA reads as TGTGCCAGCTCACCCCGACGGGACAGAGAAAATGAAAAACTGTTTTTT. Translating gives CASSPRRDRENEKLFF.